The 3 T cell receptor beta chains presented below share a single source sample, sequenced in a study of T cell responses to AZD1222 COVID-19 vaccine. Profiling relied on immunoSEQ multiplex PCR, and the TCRdb table lists in-frame clones only, not all of them. The table has 140,000 or so clones, more than 85% seen once. This specimen was peripheral blood, taken after recovery from COVID-19. The receptor set was obtained from an adult who had recovered from COVID-19.

The V and J genes are TRBV6-5 and TRBJ1-2, with D maybe TRBD1 (6 bases). V lost 5 bases and J 4 bases, leaving 14 bases between the germline ends. This CDR3 has 14 residues. Germline loops: CDR1 MNHEY, CDR2 SVGAGI. CDR3 sequence (DNA): TGTGCCAGCAGTAGAAGACAGGACTCCTATGGCTACACCTTC. The encoded protein is CASSRRQDSYGYTF.

This chain connects TRBV28 to TRBJ2-2; 7 bases are shared with TRBD1. V lost 4 bases to trimming and J lost 2 bases; unmatched junction nucleotides: 10. Per germline, CDR1 MDHEN and CDR2 SYDVKM. The CDR3 sequence is 17 residues long. The chain's CDR3 is CASSSAAGTVNTGELFF. CDR3 in DNA: TGTGCCAGCAGTTCAGCTGCCGGGACAGTCAACACCGGGGAGCTGTTTTTT.

The V gene is TRBV5-1, the J gene TRBJ2-7, with D maybe TRBD2 (6 bases). Germline CDR1 is SGHRS and CDR2 is YFSETQ. Trimming removed 0 bases at V and 7 bases at J, with 17 bases between. The CDR3 runs 15 residues. Here the CDR3 reads CASSLDGRESEEQYF. The CDR3 DNA reads as TGCGCCAGCAGCTTGGACGGGCGGGAATCGGAGGAGCAGTACTTC.